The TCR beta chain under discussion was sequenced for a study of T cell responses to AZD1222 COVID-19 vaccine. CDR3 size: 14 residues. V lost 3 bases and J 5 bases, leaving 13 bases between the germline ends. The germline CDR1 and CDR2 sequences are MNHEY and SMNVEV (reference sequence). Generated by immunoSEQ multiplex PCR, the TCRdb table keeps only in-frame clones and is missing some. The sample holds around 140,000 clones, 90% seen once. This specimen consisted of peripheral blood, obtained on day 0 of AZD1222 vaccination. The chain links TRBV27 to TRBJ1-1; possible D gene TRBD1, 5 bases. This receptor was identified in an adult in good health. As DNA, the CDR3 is TGTGCCAGCAGTTTCCAGGGAGATGGTACTGAAGCTTTCTTT. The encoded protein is CASSFQGDGTEAFF.